This T cell receptor (beta chain) was sequenced for a study of regulatory T cells in long-lasting Graves disease (TCRdb year 2021). A note on the overall study: Persistent Graves' disease was defined as antithyroid drug treatment for over 5 years with persistently positive TSH receptor autoantibodies. Peripheral blood TCR sequencing and RNA sequencing compared persistent Graves' disease patients with newly diagnosed Graves' disease patients. The study was registered as a clinical trial and conducted in China. A total of roughly 35 samples underwent TCR sequencing: some 13 from persistent and around 20 from newly diagnosed Graves' disease patients. Persistent Graves' disease patients in the clinical cohort had taken antithyroid drugs for 9 to 11 years on average.

Library preparation used multiplex PCR. Sequencing used an Illumina HiSeq 4000. To build TCR beta libraries, CDR3 regions were amplified by Arm-PCR using iRepertoire HTBI primers. Gel purification was performed on PCR products prior to sequencing. In the original analysis: Gene usage analysis of CDR3 amino acid clonotypes used the 55 to 80 TRBV and more than 13 TRBJ segments found across samples. COPE and FqMerger were used to merge the filtered high-quality paired reads into contigs. BLAST was used to align contigs to the IMGT TRBV, TRBD and TRBJ reference genes, and CDR3 was defined following IMGT. Any clonotype with a frequency above 0.1% was counted as a highly expanded clone. Repertoire diversity was measured by Shannon entropy, and V-J evenness by the Gini coefficient. Clonotypes shared by more than one individual were considered public. TCRdb reprocessing: public reads trimmed at Q25 with fastp, clones called with MiXCR, in-frame beta chains kept. For every CDR3 protein sequence, its rows merge into one entry that carries the most common genes and DNA. The V and J calls shown here were made by TCRdb, not taken from the authors' results. Here the sample has 400,000 to 500,000 distinct CDR3 sequences; around a fifth occur a single time. Clones ranked in the top ten supply over 6% of the sample.

Concerning this clonotype itself: Its antigen specificity is not known. It has no much larger one-base neighbor in the sample; base qualities were not kept.

The time point label, as the study defines it: persistent/refractory GD, antithyroid drugs over 5 years with positive TRAb. For both TCR sequencing and RNA sequencing, RNA was extracted from PBMCs using TRIzol. The diagnosis of Graves' disease followed American Thyroid Association guidelines. Patients were recruited from an endocrinology department in Xi'an, China. Each patient gave roughly 8.4 milliliters of peripheral blood, collected in an EDTA anticoagulant tube. PBMCs were isolated by Ficoll Paque Plus density gradient separation without further T cell sorting. An Agilent 2100 Bioanalyzer and agarose gel were used to assess RNA quality, and a NanoDrop 2000 was used to measure RNA concentration. Results the study describes overall, beyond this receptor: Only the TCR beta chain was sequenced and analyzed. Compared with newly diagnosed patients, persistent Graves' disease patients had lower TCR Shannon entropy and fewer highly expanded clones, which suggests clonal expansion. Persistent disease showed preferential use of TRBV28, TRBJ1-2 and TRBJ2-5, whereas newly diagnosed disease favored TRBV20-1 and TRBJ2-1. The authors noted that the small sample size was a limitation that may lower accuracy. Only peripheral blood was studied, because thyroid tissue, the primary lesion, was inaccessible. More public clonotypes were shared among persistent patients (roughly 2,900) than among newly diagnosed patients (966).

From its cysteine to its phenylalanine, the CDR3 spans 12 amino acids. Only the CDR3 DNA stays, 36 bases, in frame from base 1. CDR1 and CDR2 are read off the germline V gene as KGHSH and LQKENI. Deletion took 0 bases off V and 9 bases off J, with a span of 6 bases between the germline ends. The sequence joins TRBV18 to TRBJ1-5; the D gene is not confidently resolved. This receptor was taken from a female donor with Graves disease. The specimen was peripheral blood mononuclear cells (PBMCs), collected when the disease was refractory, from a patient treated with antithyroid drugs. The bases are TGTGCCAGCTCACCACCAGGGCGGCCCCAGCATTTT. Translation gives CASSPPGRPQHF.